The T cell receptor beta chain described here comes from a study of cytomegalovirus exposure and HLA in healthy donors. Findings and limits, study-wide: Immune exposure information available was restricted to CMV serostatus. A later analysis linked a missense variant in DCLRE1C to the trimming of TCR beta V and J genes.

In the PCR, 60 Vbeta and 13 Jbeta primers were used. Assay used: immunoSEQ multiplex PCR; TCRdb lists only in-frame clones, some missing. The table has about 210,000 clones, around 79% seen once. Comment on this clone: The antigen is not known.

The CDR3 is made up of 15 amino acids. Germline values: CDR1 MNHEY, CDR2 SVGAGI. V was shortened by 6 bases and J by 3 bases, with 15 bases between the two germline ends. The V gene is TRBV6-5, the J gene TRBJ1-3; D is possibly TRBD1 (5 bases). The TCR comes from a male donor in good health and CMV-seronegative. Material for sequencing was PBMCs. CDR3 bases: TGTGCCAGCAGCCCCGGGACTCCCTATGGAAACACCATATATTTT. Translated, it gives CASSPGTPYGNTIYF.